Listed below are T cell receptor beta chains from one sample, sequenced in a study of patients and donors after allogeneic stem cell transplantation. TCRdb passed the RT-PCR reads through MiXCR, listing each CDR3 protein once. The sample has 400,000 to 500,000 distinct CDR3 sequences, around 15% seen once; the top ten hold less than 8%. The specimen was blood, either unsorted or a sorted T cell fraction (not recorded which). These receptors were collected from a human donor who was either an allogeneic HSCT recipient or a stem cell or donor lymphocyte infusion donor (not recorded which). It is not recorded whose cells these are; they may come from a transplant donor. CDR3s include the opening cysteine and the closing phenylalanine or tryptophan. The size of a clone is reported for some rows only, either as once, few or many, or as a class for expanded clones.

length	size	V	J	CDR3
14	many	TRBV20-1	TRBJ1-2	CSAIRDSPLLGYTF
16	-	TRBV6-5	TRBJ2-7	CASSYGGGVIVYEQYF
14	-	TRBV11-2	TRBJ2-3	CASSFTGVGDTQYF
14	many	TRBV12-3/TRBV12-4	TRBJ1-2	CASSDRSTKDGYTF
13	few	TRBV24-1	TRBJ1-2	CATSDPGGLGYTF
15	-	TRBV25-1	TRBJ2-2	CASSESGGATGELFF
12	many	TRBV12-3/TRBV12-4	TRBJ1-1	CASSPRSSEAFF
15	many	TRBV18	TRBJ2-7	CASSPPLAGSYEQYF
15	few	TRBV7-9	TRBJ1-4	CASSLVSGFNEKLFF
17	-	TRBV21-1	TRBJ2-5	CASSKQGQFFPGETQYF
13	-	TRBV6-1	TRBJ2-7	CASSAPITYEQYF
13	few	TRBV19	TRBJ2-7	CASKMREGDAQYF
16	-	TRBV5-6	TRBJ1-6	CASSTRAIGTNSPLHF
15	-	TRBV7-3	TRBJ2-2	CASSLGQAYTGELFF
13	few	TRBV20-1	TRBJ2-7	CSASLDRTYEQYF
13	-	TRBV6-2/TRBV6-3	TRBJ1-5	CASSYRPNQPQHF
11	-	TRBV12-3/TRBV12-4	TRBJ2-3	CASSPRPTQYF
17	-	TRBV7-9	TRBJ2-1	CASSRSGKGSSYNEQFF
14	few	TRBV12-3/TRBV12-4	TRBJ2-1	CASTPMDTNSEQFF